What follows describes a single T cell receptor (beta chain). How the authors handled the data: Using reference gene primer amplification, nucleated cell counts were estimated. Sequencing was performed with immunoSEQ multiplex PCR; in TCRdb, only in-frame clones are kept and a portion is missing. Clone size and V and J calls were adopted from that table, with D and trimming inferred from the DNA. The sample includes about 240,000 clones, about four fifths seen only once; the top ten take roughly a tenth. The trim removed 7 bases at V and 8 bases at J, leaving 10 bases unmatched. Germline V gives CDR1 SGHRS, CDR2 YFSETQ. The CDR3 is 14 residues long. The data belong to a study of blood T cell repertoires in COVID-19. The wider study: T cells, B-cell-depleted T cells, or PBMCs provided the cDNA or gDNA that served as material.

V and J are TRBV5-1 and TRBJ2-2; 8 bases match TRBD1. The TCR comes from an elderly woman with acute or convalescent COVID-19. Material: peripheral blood. The CDR3: CASSPGQDGGELFF. The CDR3 DNA reads TGCGCCAGCTCCCCGGGACAGGACGGAGGGGAGCTGTTTTTT.